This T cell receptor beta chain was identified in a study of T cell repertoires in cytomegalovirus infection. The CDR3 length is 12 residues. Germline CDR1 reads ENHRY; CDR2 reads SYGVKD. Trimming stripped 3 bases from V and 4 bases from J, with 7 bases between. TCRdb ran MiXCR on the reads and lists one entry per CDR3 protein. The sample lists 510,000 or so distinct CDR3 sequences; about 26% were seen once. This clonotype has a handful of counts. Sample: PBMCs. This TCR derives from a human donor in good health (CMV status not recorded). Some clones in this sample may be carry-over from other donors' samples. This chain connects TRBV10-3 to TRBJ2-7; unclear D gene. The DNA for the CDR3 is TGTGCCATCAGTGATCTAGGTTACGAGCAGTACTTC. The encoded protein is CAISDLGYEQYF.